The rows below give T cell receptor beta chains drawn from one sample of a study of T-cell memory formation after mild COVID-19. TCRdb independently ran MiXCR on the 5' RACE reads; one entry per CDR3 protein. The top ten hold roughly 1.4% of the sample, which has tens of thousands of distinct CDR3 sequences, roughly 21% seen once. Specimen: PBMCs or a T cell subset sorted from them (not recorded which). The origin of the receptors is an adult who had mild COVID-19 (a few samples of this study predate the infection). Cell type and time point are not known. The conserved cysteine and the conserved F or W are not part of the CDR3 here.

v_call	j_call	cdr3_aa
TRBV6-5	TRBJ2-1	ASKDRGYNEQF
TRBV19	TRBJ1-5	ASSPEGQGAGQPQH
TRBV5-6	TRBJ2-1	ASSSMDRNYNEQF
TRBV5-6	TRBJ2-3	ASTRGDTQY
TRBV5-6	TRBJ2-1	ASSHRLAGWDNEQF
TRBV9	TRBJ2-7	ASSTHGQGEQY
TRBV20-1	TRBJ2-1	SARSTSGVISYNEQF
TRBV5-1	TRBJ2-4	ASSVQGSMENIQY
TRBV12-3/TRBV12-4	TRBJ2-2	ASSLLGGTGELF
TRBV6-2/TRBV6-3	TRBJ1-5	ASSYALGTDSNQPQH
TRBV30	TRBJ1-1	AWARLNTEAF
TRBV5-5	TRBJ2-3	ASSLDLTDTQY
TRBV7-3	TRBJ2-1	ASSLQASGRKDEQF
TRBV27	TRBJ1-5	ASSLNPASPHQPQH
TRBV20-1	TRBJ2-3	SAMGELSDTQY
TRBV5-1	TRBJ2-2	ASSARGARNLNTGELF
TRBV14	TRBJ2-7	ASSKGGPTNYEQY
TRBV5-1	TRBJ1-2	ASSLDIWTTMNYGYT
TRBV12-3/TRBV12-4	TRBJ2-3	ASSPVREKEDTQY
TRBV28	TRBJ1-5	ASSLGDRSNQPQH
TRBV7-2	TRBJ2-5	ASSSNLAGQETQY
TRBV12-3/TRBV12-4	TRBJ2-1	ASSLPRYEQF
TRBV7-2	TRBJ2-3	ASTLDRVADTQY
TRBV11-2	TRBJ1-6	ASRPNRGDNSPLH
TRBV2	TRBJ1-1	ASMGVGAYTEAF
TRBV5-5	TRBJ2-1	ASSSVLGGGEQF
TRBV25-1	TRBJ1-2	ASSPDGGHPNYGYT
TRBV6-5	TRBJ1-1	ASFRTVNTEAF
TRBV5-6	TRBJ2-1	ASSLALASGTNEQF
TRBV4-2	TRBJ1-1	ASSREGVSTEAF
TRBV29-1	TRBJ1-1	SARQGNTEAF
TRBV29-1	TRBJ2-1	SGIAGNSYNEQF
TRBV5-5	TRBJ2-7	ASSLVDGSQYEQY